The entry that follows covers one T cell receptor (beta chain) sequence. No antigen is known for it. No base-level quality is on record; no much larger clone is a single base apart. Patients with autoimmune disease history or receiving systemic immunosuppression were excluded from the trial. Peripheral blood for TCR sequencing was drawn from every dose cohort at baseline, at cycle 4 day 1 and at cycle 7 day 1. The samples were taken from a phase I, first-in-human, multicenter, open-label dose-escalation trial of ivuxolimab. Adults with locally advanced or metastatic head and neck squamous cell, hepatocellular, melanoma or renal cell carcinoma were enrolled in the trial. Before TCR sequencing, CD4+ and CD8+ T cells were separately sorted from peripheral blood. This record belongs to a study of OX40 agonist ivuxolimab in advanced cancers. For context, the study as a whole: Ivuxolimab, which targeted the costimulatory receptor OX40 (CD134), was an agonistic, fully human IgG2 monoclonal antibody. Intravenous ivuxolimab was administered to patients every 2 weeks at six dose levels: 0.01, 0.1, 0.3, 1.5, 3 and 10 mg/kg. Of the roughly 52 dose-escalation patients, hepatocellular carcinoma was present in 19, melanoma in approximately 15, renal cell carcinoma in 9 and head and neck cancer in 9. The dose-escalation cohort was roughly 87% male with a mean age of roughly 60 years, ranging from roughly 23 to 80. Prior anti-PD-1, anti-PD-L1 or anti-CTLA-4 therapy was permitted, and about two fifths of dose-escalation patients had received checkpoint inhibitors. Partial responses were achieved by three dose-escalation patients, of whom one had hepatocellular carcinoma and two had cutaneous melanoma. The point of sequencing TCRbeta in the periphery was to test whether ivuxolimab changed TCR sequence diversity and drove clonal T-cell expansion. The monotherapy dose-escalation portion (N = 52 patients) of the phase I ivuxolimab trial is reported in the paper.

Inclusive of the bounding cysteine and phenylalanine, the CDR3 is 11 residues long. Only the CDR3 DNA stays, 33 bases, in frame from base 1. From a lookup of the germline V gene, CDR1 and CDR2 are MNHEY and SVGAGI. V is shortened by 5 bases, J by 3 bases, and the region joining them spans 2 bases. Overall study results and their limits: Which antigens the clonally expanded peripheral T cells were specific for was not determined. Low levels of normalized T-cell clonal expansion were also seen in some patients who did not respond. At doses of 0.1 to 3.0 mg/kg, clonal expansion of both CD4+ and CD8+ blood T cells was observed from baseline to week 6. After ivuxolimab, CD8+ T cells had more expanded clones than CD4+ T cells on average. In the 0.1-3.0 mg/kg groups, partial responders had among the lowest normalized peripheral clonal expansion, particularly in CD8+ T cells.

Genomic DNA was isolated from the sorted cells so that the TCRbeta CDR3 region could be sequenced. The immunoSEQ Assay was used for sequencing of TCRbeta CDR3 regions. The source is immuneACCESS, and TCRdb retained only in-frame sequences with V and J called. Part of the clones is not carried over; for the studies checked, unresolved V genes explain less than half of this, and the remainder is unexplained. This sample is represented by tens of thousands of clones; approximately 90% of them were singletons. The biggest ten clones account for 0.3% to 0.45% of the sample. The sequence was obtained from an adult with an advanced solid tumor such as melanoma, head and neck, liver or kidney cancer. Source: CD4+ or CD8+ T cells sorted from blood, taken in a trial of the OX40 agonist ivuxolimab. The chain is assembled from TRBV6-5 and TRBJ1-5; the D gene remains uncertain. The CDR3 is CASSLNQPQHF. The nucleotide sequence is TGTGCCAGCAGTCTCAATCAGCCCCAGCATTTT.